The T cell receptor (beta chain) described here comes from a study of shared clonotypes between healthy human individuals. Clones were sequenced by immunoSEQ multiplex PCR, and TCRdb holds only the in-frame ones, with some missing. The table shows about 2.4 million clones, with 93% occurring only once. A CD45RA+ naive subset and a CD45RA-negative memory subset were split from CD4+ cells. The sequenced material came from naive CD4+ T cells from PBMCs. Subset in this sample: CD45RA+ positively selected. The TCR sequence derives from a man between 18 and 29 years old in good health. Some clones in this sample may be carry-over from other donors' samples.

In DNA form, the CDR3 reads TGTGCCAGCAGTTTAGGCCCGCTGGCAATCGACCTCTCCTACGAGCAGTACTTC. Protein product: CASSLGPLAIDLSYEQYF. This sequence joins TRBV28 and TRBJ2-7; D remains ambiguous. Germline CDR1 reads MDHEN; CDR2 reads SYDVKM. This CDR3 is 18 amino acids long. V dropped 2 bases and J dropped 0 bases, with 20 bases sitting between them.